Described below is a single TCR beta chain sequence and its context. This receptor's antigen is unknown. The CDR3 extends 3 residues past the end of the read, so its final part is completed from the germline J gene. Every participant had a single incident cervical HPV16 infection, and prevalent HPV16 infections were excluded. Cervical HPV DNA was detected with MY09/MY11 PCR, and genotyping was done with dot-blot hybridization. About 15 mL of heparinized blood were centrifuged, and the buffy coat was aliquoted, frozen at -30°C, then stored at -80°C. QIAGEN kits were used to extract genomic DNA from buffy coat specimens. Trimming removed 3 bases from V and 1 base from J; the gene matches leave 5 bases unexplained. Including cysteine and phenylalanine, the CDR3 has 14 amino acids. The DNA shown is the part of the CDR3 that was read: 33 bases, in frame from base 1. Taken from the germline V gene (reference sequence), the CDR1 and CDR2 loops are DFQATT and SNEGSKA.

The source of the sample is a study of T cells in women clearing cervical HPV infection (dated by TCRdb to the late 2010s). Regarding the research as a whole: The cases were approximately 25 women with histologically confirmed HPV16-related CIN3 or worse, and 2 of these cases were invasive cancers. For cases, the median interval between lesion detection and blood sampling was around 160 days, with an interquartile range of roughly 85 to 200 days. The parent cohort enrolled 9,500 to 12,000 women aged 18 or older in Guanacaste, Costa Rica, in about 1993 to 1994 and followed the women for roughly 7 years. Nested within Costa Rica's Guanacaste HPV Natural History Study, an exploratory proof-of-principle case-control study compared TCR repertoires across cervical HPV16 outcomes. Blood from cases was collected at the visit where the lesion was first found, while blood from controls was collected once the infection could no longer be detected. Five blinded duplicates per group were added as quality controls, so that approximately 60 samples were obtained: approximately 50 participants and 10 replicates. The controls were 25 to 30 women whose single incident HPV16 infection cleared within 12 months with no development of precancer or cancer. Since only a few of the women had HLA typing available, the possibility that HLA type was acting as a confounder could not be ruled out. Cases were matched to controls by age within five years and by the year the sample was collected. Median age was about 32 years in cases versus just over 37 in controls, and baseline characteristics did not differ significantly. What the authors observed across the whole study: Cases were distinguished from controls with an estimated AUC of approximately 0.83 by random forest classifiers combining richness and V gene abundances. Significantly higher TCR repertoire richness was observed in CIN3+ cases than in controls across sequencing depths, whereas no difference in evenness was found. T-cell numbers per sample were unknown, so richness differences could reflect varying T-cell content rather than repertoire biology. TRBV6-7 relative abundance was lower in cases than in controls (roughly 0.12% versus 0.17%; Bonferroni P = 0.0008). Whether associations preceded infection or resulted from infection could not be shown with the cross-sectional design, and effector/memory subsets and HPV-specific T cells were not isolated.

TCR beta CDR3 regions were amplified by multiplex PCR from an average of about 1,100 ng genomic DNA per sample using the immunoSEQ assay. The assay corrected primer bias using a complete synthetic TCR repertoire to establish an amplification baseline. The amplicons were sequenced on the Illumina platform. The original pipeline was this. Sequences were error-corrected by clustering with frequency ratios and a modified nearest-neighbor algorithm and were then analyzed in the immunoSEQ Analyzer with IMGT gene definitions. At each rarefaction depth, TCR richness and evenness were averaged over 20 rarefaction repeats, and samples with fewer sequences than the depth were excluded. V, D and J gene relative abundances were compared between groups with Wilcoxon rank sum tests, applying FDR correction. In the blinded duplicates, the intraclass correlation was approximately 96% for TCR richness and averaged about 80% across 66 gene segments. The source is immuneACCESS, and TCRdb retained only in-frame sequences with V and J called. Part of the clones is not carried over; for the studies checked, unresolved V genes explain less than half of this, and the remainder is unexplained. V and J calls and clone size come straight from that table; D and trimming were deduced from the DNA. The sample's table covers some 25,000 clones. 6.6% of the sample rests with the top ten.

Specimen: blood buffy coat. The TCR originated in a woman aged 18-70 years with a cervical HPV16 infection that either progressed to CIN3+ or cleared (not recorded which). In this chain, TRBV20-1 is recombined with TRBJ1-2, with 7 middle bases fitting TRBD1. The DNA read from the CDR3 is TGCAGTGCTAGCCGGACAGGAGATAACTATGGC. The resulting protein is CSASRTGDNYG. The whole CDR3 region reads CSASRTGDNYGYTF.